The 19 T cell receptor beta chains below all came from one sample that was sequenced in a study of CXCR3-negative and CXCR3-positive naive CD8 T cells. cDNA libraries for TRB were generated by 5' RACE incorporating UMI labels. TCRdb re-called the 5' RACE reads, yielding one record per CDR3 amino acid sequence without DNA. This repertoire includes 45,000 to 70,000 distinct CDR3 sequences. The sequencing input was memory CD8+ T cells from blood. All receptors come from a human donor in good health. Some clones in this sample may be carry-over from other donors' samples.

This rearrangement joins TRBV4-1 to TRBJ2-1; TCRdb's assignment of TRBD1 cannot be checked, as there is no DNA. CDR1 is MGHRA and CDR2 is YSYEKL in the germline V gene. The CDR3 totals 12 residues. The CDR3 protein is CASSQGQNEQFF.

The genes are TRBV20-1 and TRBJ2-1; no DNA is available, so the TRBD2 call from TCRdb remains unchecked. The CDR3 is 14 residues long. The germline CDR1 and CDR2 sequences are DFQATT and SNEGSKA (reference sequence). The CDR3 loop reads CSISSGRGGNEQFF.

The chain employs TRBV29-1 and TRBJ2-7; TCRdb's D gene call, TRBD1, goes unchecked for lack of DNA. The CDR3 spans 13 residues. Germline V lookup: CDR1 SQVTM, CDR2 ANQGSEA. This CDR3 reads CSVEKTGFYEQYF.

The chain links TRBV6-4 to TRBJ2-3; TCRdb's D gene call, TRBD1, goes unchecked for lack of DNA. Germline V CDR1 and CDR2: MRHNA, SNTAGT. The CDR3 loop spans 14 amino acids. The CDR3 reads CASSEQGGTDTQYF.

The chain combines TRBV6-6 with TRBJ2-2; the TCRdb D gene call, TRBD2, has no DNA to confirm it. The CDR3 extends over 16 amino acids. The germline gives CDR1 MNHNY, CDR2 SVGAGI (reference sequence). CDR3 residues: CASRILAGGGTGELFF.

This chain connects TRBV28 to TRBJ2-7; TCRdb's D call, TRBD1, is unchecked because there is no DNA. This CDR3 has 13 residues. Germline CDR1 MDHEN, CDR2 SYDVKM. The CDR3 loop reads CASERTPSYEQYF.

J is TRBJ1-1 and V is TRBV27; TCRdb's assignment of TRBD1 cannot be checked, as there is no DNA. CDR3 size: 15 residues. Germline V CDR1 and CDR2: MNHEY, SMNVEV (reference sequence). The CDR3 here is CASSWTADGNTEAFF.

This chain joins TRBV29-1 and TRBJ2-2; TCRdb outputs TRBD2, but without DNA this stays unchecked. This CDR3 has 15 residues. Germline assignment: CDR1 SQVTM and CDR2 ANQGSEA. CDR3 residues: CSVALSGGYTGELFF.

The J gene is TRBJ2-1, the V gene TRBV14; TCRdb proposes TRBD1, but this gene call is untestable without DNA. The germline V gene encodes CDR1 SGHDN and CDR2 FVKESK. The CDR3 sequence is 12 residues long. This CDR3 is CASSPWGNEQFF.

The CDR3 loop is CASSRGGPYEQYF. The V call is TRBV27, the J call TRBJ2-7; TCRdb outputs TRBD1, but without DNA this stays unchecked. Per the germline V gene, CDR1 is MNHEY and CDR2 is SMNVEV (reference sequence). CDR3 size: 13 residues.

The chain has TRBV27 and TRBJ2-7; TCRdb's assignment of TRBD2 cannot be checked, as there is no DNA. Per germline, CDR1 MNHEY and CDR2 SMNVEV (reference sequence). The CDR3 is made up of 11 amino acids. The CDR3 sequence is CASAGGREQYF.

V and J are TRBV7-9 and TRBJ2-5; TCRdb's assignment of TRBD1 cannot be checked, as there is no DNA. The CDR3 has 17 amino acids. CDR1 and CDR2 (germline): SEHNR, FQNEAQ (reference sequence). CDR3: CASSLQFEDGAKETQYF.

CDR3 amino acids: CASSLSASPTYEQYF. The chain links TRBV28 to TRBJ2-7; TCRdb returns TRBD2, unconfirmable since there is no DNA. CDR1 and CDR2 (germline): MDHEN, SYDVKM. The CDR3 loop spans 15 amino acids.

The chain has TRBV14 and TRBJ2-7; TCRdb selects TRBD2, and the lack of DNA leaves this call unchecked. The CDR3 spans 14 residues. Germline assignment: CDR1 SGHDN and CDR2 FVKESK. CDR3 amino acids: CASSHFGLTYEQYF. The variable domain in full, completed from reference TRBV14 and TRBJ2-7, reads EAGVTQFPSHSVIEKGQTVTLRCDPISGHDNLYWYRRVMGKEIKFLLHFVKESKQDESGMPNNRFLAERTGGTYSTLKVQPAELEDSGVYFCASSHFGLTYEQYFGPGTRLTVT.

The CDR3 protein is CASSLAARGRNEQFF. This chain connects TRBV7-8 to TRBJ2-1; TCRdb's D call, TRBD1, is unchecked because there is no DNA. The CDR3 sequence is 15 residues long. CDR1 SGHVS and CDR2 FQNEAQ come from the germline V gene.

V and J are TRBV20-1 and TRBJ1-1; TCRdb calls TRBD1, which cannot be checked without DNA. Germline CDR1 and CDR2: DFQATT and SNEGSKA (reference sequence). The CDR3 totals 12 residues. The CDR3 loop is CSPRETGAEAFF.

The rearrangement joins TRBV21-1 to TRBJ2-7. TRBV21-1 is a recognized pseudogene. The CDR3 runs to 11 residues. CDR3 amino acids: CASTEPYEQYF.

The V and J genes are TRBV6-2 or TRBV6-3 and TRBJ1-1; TCRdb selects TRBD1, and the lack of DNA leaves this call unchecked. CDR1 and CDR2 (germline): MNHEY, SVGEGT. CDR3 length: 16 amino acids. This CDR3 is CASRPRQGQLNTEAFF.

The CDR3 sequence is CASRSRGTGQDTQYF. V gene TRBV5-6 combines with J gene TRBJ2-3; the D call from TCRdb, TRBD1, cannot be confirmed without DNA. The CDR3 length is 15 residues. Looked up from germline, CDR1 is SGHDT and CDR2 is YYEEEE. Variable domain in full (rest from reference TRBV5-6 and TRBJ2-3): DAGVTQSPTHLIKTRGQQVTLRCSPKSGHDTVSWYQQALGQGPQFIFQYYEEEERQRGNFPDRFSGHQFPNYSSELNVNALLLGDSALYLCASRSRGTGQDTQYFGPGTRLTVL.